Sequencing of this T cell receptor beta chain was carried out in a study of cytotoxic CD8 clonotypes in ibrutinib-treated CLL. Per the germline V gene, CDR1 is SSHAT and CDR2 is FNYEAQ (reference sequence). CDR3 size: 17 residues. Concerning this clone itself: Its antigen is unidentified. Compared with germline, one end of the junction differs, possibly owing to a read error.

Regarding the study as a whole: Baseline levels of clonality went above those of age-matched healthy donors and moved with circulating CD8+ T-cell counts.

The table came from immunoSEQ multiplex PCR; TCRdb's copy has only in-frame clones and leaves some out. The sample includes over 100,000 clones, 50% to 65% of them seen just once. The receptor was derived from a human donor with chronic lymphocytic leukemia. The rearrangement joins TRBV7-7 to TRBJ2-3, with TRBD2 matching 7 bases. Sequencing was performed on PBMCs, taken after 24 months of ibrutinib treatment. The chain's CDR3 is CASSLPRASGGTDTQYF. In DNA form, the CDR3 reads TGTGCTAGCAGCTTACCCCGAGCTAGCGGAGGCACAGATACGCAGTATTTT. Variable domain in full (rest from reference TRBV7-7 and TRBJ2-3): GAGVSQSPRYKVTKRGQDVTLRCDPISSHATLYWYQQALGQGPEFLTYFNYEAQPDKSGLPSDRFSAERPEGSISTLTIQRTEQRDSAMYRCASSLPRASGGTDTQYFGPGTRLTVL.